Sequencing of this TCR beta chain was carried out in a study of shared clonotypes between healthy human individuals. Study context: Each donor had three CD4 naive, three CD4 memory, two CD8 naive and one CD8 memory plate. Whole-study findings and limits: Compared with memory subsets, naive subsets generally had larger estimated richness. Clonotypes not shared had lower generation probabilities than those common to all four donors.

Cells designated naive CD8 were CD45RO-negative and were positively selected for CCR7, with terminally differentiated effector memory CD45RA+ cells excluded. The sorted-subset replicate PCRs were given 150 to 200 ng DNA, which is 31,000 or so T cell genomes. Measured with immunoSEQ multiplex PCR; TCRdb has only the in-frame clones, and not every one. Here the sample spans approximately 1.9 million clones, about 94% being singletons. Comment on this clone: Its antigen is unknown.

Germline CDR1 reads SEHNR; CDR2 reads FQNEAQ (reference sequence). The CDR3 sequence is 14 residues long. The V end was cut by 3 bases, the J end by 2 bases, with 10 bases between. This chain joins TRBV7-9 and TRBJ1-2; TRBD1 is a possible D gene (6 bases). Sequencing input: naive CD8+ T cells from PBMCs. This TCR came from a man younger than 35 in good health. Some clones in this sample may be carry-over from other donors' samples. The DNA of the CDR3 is TGTGCCAGCAGCTTTTCTGGGACAAACTATGGCTACACCTTC. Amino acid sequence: CASSFSGTNYGYTF.